This note documents a single TCR beta chain sequence. What it binds is unknown. Profiling relied on immunoSEQ multiplex PCR, and the TCRdb table lists in-frame clones only, not all of them. Of around 140,000 clones listed, around 84% were seen once; the top ten hold about 5.4%. The CDR3 contains 13 residues. The V and J ends lost 1 base and 2 bases respectively, with 4 bases between them. The sample originates from a study of T cell responses to AZD1222 COVID-19 vaccine. Regarding the study as a whole: Repertoire samples came only from after the peak T cell response.

The chain couples TRBV12-3 or TRBV12-4 to TRBJ2-3; D is ambiguous. The clonotype comes from an adult who received the AZD1222 COVID-19 vaccine. The sequences come from peripheral blood, collected 28 days after the second AZD1222 dose. CDR3 amino acids: CASSLGVTDTQYF. In DNA, the CDR3 is TGTGCCAGCAGTTTAGGGGTCACAGATACGCAGTATTTT.